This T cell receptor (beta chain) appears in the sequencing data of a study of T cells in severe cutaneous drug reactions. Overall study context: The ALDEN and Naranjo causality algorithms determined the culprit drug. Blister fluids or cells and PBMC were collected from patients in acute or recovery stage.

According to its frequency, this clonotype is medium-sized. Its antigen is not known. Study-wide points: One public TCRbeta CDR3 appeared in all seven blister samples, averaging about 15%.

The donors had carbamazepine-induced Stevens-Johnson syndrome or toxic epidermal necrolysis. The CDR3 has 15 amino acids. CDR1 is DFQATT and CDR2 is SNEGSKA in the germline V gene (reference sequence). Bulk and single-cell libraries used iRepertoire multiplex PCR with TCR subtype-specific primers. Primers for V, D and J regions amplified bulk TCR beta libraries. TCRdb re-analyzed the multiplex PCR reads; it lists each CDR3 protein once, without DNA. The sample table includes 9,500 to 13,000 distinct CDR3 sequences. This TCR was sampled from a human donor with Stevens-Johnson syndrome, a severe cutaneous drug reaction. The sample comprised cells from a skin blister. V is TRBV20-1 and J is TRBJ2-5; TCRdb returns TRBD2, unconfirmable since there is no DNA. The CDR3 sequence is CSASTGSRRGETQYF.